This TCR beta chain was identified in a study of cytomegalovirus exposure and HLA in healthy donors. J lost 4 bases, V lost 1 base, and 8 bases had no gene match. The CDR3 is made up of 16 amino acids. Germline lookup yields CDR1 SGHAT and CDR2 FQNNGV. General study results and limits: As a later analysis revealed, most CMV-associated TCR beta chains appeared HLA-restricted.

PCR was performed using 60 Vbeta and 13 Jbeta primers. Some clones are missing from TCRdb's copy, which holds only in-frame ones; the method was immunoSEQ multiplex PCR. The sample includes 85,000 to 100,000 clones, over 65% seen only once; the top ten take around 3.6%. For this clone: Its specificity is unknown.

Input material: PBMCs. The chain is built from TRBV11-2 and TRBJ2-7; 9 nucleotides align to TRBD1. The sequence derives from a man aged 35 to 55 in good health and CMV-seronegative. CDR3 DNA: TGTGCCAGCAGCTTAGGATCCGGGACAGGGTTTTACGAGCAGTACTTC. As protein: CASSLGSGTGFYEQYF.